The 18 T cell receptor beta chains below were found in one sample sequenced in a study of shared clonotypes between healthy human individuals. Profiling relied on immunoSEQ multiplex PCR, and the TCRdb table lists in-frame clones only, not all of them. Altogether some 2,400,000 clones are present, around 95% being singletons, with the ten largest covering 0.13%. Sequencing was carried out using naive CD4+ T cells sorted from blood. The subset denotes: CD45RA+ positively selected. Receptor source: a man aged 18 to 35 in good health.

The chain uses TRBV30 and TRBJ2-5; TRBD2 matches 7 bases. The DNA end favors TRBJ2-7, so the J call may be wrong. The CDR3 runs to 17 residues. Looked up from germline, CDR1 is GTSNPN and CDR2 is SVGIG (reference sequence). The CDR3 spells CAWTNSGTSISSYEQYF. For the CDR3, the DNA is TGTGCCTGGACCAACAGCGGGACCTCGATTTCTTCCTACGAGCAGTACTTC.

The chain's CDR3 is CASSLAEKSVSQTFF. The CDR3 DNA follows: TGCGCCAGCAGCTTGGCCGAAAAGTCAGTGTCCCAGACGTTCTTC. The chain links TRBV5-1 to TRBJ2-1; D unclear. The CDR3 runs to 15 residues. Germline V gene lookup returns CDR1 SGHRS and CDR2 YFSETQ. The V end lost 0 bases, the J end lost 15 bases, and 22 bases lay between the germline ends.

This clone appeared a single time. The rearrangement joins TRBV28 to TRBJ2-3; 14 nucleotides agree with TRBD2. CDR1 is MDHEN and CDR2 is SYDVKM in the germline V gene. The V and J ends lost 6 bases and 4 bases, in that order; junction bases with no gene match: 6. The CDR3 totals 16 residues. In DNA, the CDR3 is TGTGCCAGCAGGGGTAGGGGACTAGCGGGAGCAGATACGCAGTATTTT. This sequence encodes CASRGRGLAGADTQYF.

The gene calls are TRBV19 and TRBJ2-7; D is unresolved. CDR3 length: 15 residues. Trimming cost V 0 bases and J 2 bases, with 11 bases left between them. The germline CDR1 and CDR2 sequences are LNHDA and SQIVND (reference sequence). CDR3 residues: CASSIDHGMTYEQYF. The CDR3 nucleotides are TGTGCCAGTAGTATAGATCATGGCATGACCTACGAGCAGTACTTC.

V gene TRBV6-1 combines with J gene TRBJ1-1; D possibly corresponds to TRBD1 (6 bases). Germline CDR1 and CDR2: MNHNS and SASEGT. This CDR3 contains 15 residues. The germline V and J ends were trimmed by 5 bases and 1 base, with 14 bases remaining between them. The CDR3 bases are TGTGCCAGCAGTCCACCAGGGGTTGGGAACACTGAAGCTTTCTTT. This codes for CASSPPGVGNTEAFF.

This clone was seen a few times. The chain recombines TRBV7-9 with TRBJ1-2; D remains unclear. The germline V gene has CDR1 SEHNR and CDR2 FQNEAQ (reference sequence). Trimming stripped 5 bases from V and 7 bases from J, with 14 bases between. CDR3 length equals 13 residues. This CDR3 is CASSPQEVGGYTF. CDR3 coding DNA: TGTGCCAGCAGCCCTCAGGAGGTTGGTGGCTACACCTTC. The full variable domain, in which reference TRBV7-9 and TRBJ1-2 provide the parts outside the CDR3, is DTGVSQNPRHKITKRGQNVTFRCDPISEHNRLYWYRQTLGQGPEFLTYFQNEAQLEKSRLLSDRFSAERPKGSFSTLEIQRTEQGDSAMYLCASSPQEVGGYTFGSGTRLTVV.

V usage is TRBV10-3 and J usage is TRBJ2-1, with 11 positions matching TRBD2. The germline CDR1 and CDR2 sequences are ENHRY and SYGVKD. With V trimmed by 6 bases and J by 9 bases, 7 bases remained unmatched. This CDR3 has 14 amino acids. The DNA of the CDR3 is TGTGCCATCAGCCCTAGCGGGGGGAGGGGTGAGCAGTTCTTC. Its translation is CAISPSGGRGEQFF.

The chain carries TRBV7-2 and TRBJ2-1, with 11 bases that match TRBD2. J was trimmed by 8 bases and V by 5 bases; bases with no gene match: 8. Germline loops: CDR1 SGHTA, CDR2 FQGNSA. The CDR3 loop spans 15 amino acids. CDR3 protein: CASSRLAGGGYEQFF. CDR3 coding DNA: TGTGCCAGCAGCCGGCTAGCGGGAGGAGGCTATGAGCAGTTCTTC.

The J gene is TRBJ1-1, the V gene TRBV6-1, with a tentative D call TRBD1 (6 bases). CDR3 length: 13 amino acids. The V end was cut by 6 bases, the J end by 4 bases, with 12 bases between. Per the germline V gene, CDR1 is MNHNS and CDR2 is SASEGT. This chain's CDR3 is CASSAGHFTEAFF. The DNA of the CDR3 is TGTGCCAGCAGCGCGGGACACTTCACTGAAGCTTTCTTT.

V is TRBV28 and J is TRBJ2-7; the D gene is possibly TRBD2 (5 bases). The CDR3 runs 15 residues. Germline CDR1 reads MDHEN; CDR2 reads SYDVKM. With 4 bases removed from V and 3 bases from J, the gap between germline ends came to 16 bases. Written as DNA, the CDR3 is TGTGCCAGCAGTTCGGCGACTACTATGAACTACGAGCAGTACTTC. Translation gives CASSSATTMNYEQYF.

This clone was recorded only once. The chain combines TRBV7-9 with TRBJ1-4; D unclear. There are 13 residues in the CDR3. V dropped 5 bases and J dropped 7 bases, with 11 bases sitting between them. From germline, CDR1 is SEHNR and CDR2 FQNEAQ (reference sequence). As DNA, the CDR3 is TGTGCCAGCAGCAACCAACTAGGTGAAAAACTGTTTTTT. Translation: CASSNQLGEKLFF.

V and J are TRBV2 and TRBJ2-7; the match to TRBD2 covers 8 bases. J was trimmed by 9 bases and V by 3 bases; bases with no gene match: 10. CDR1 and CDR2 (germline): SNHLY, FYNNEI. This CDR3 spans 14 amino acids. The CDR3 DNA reads TGTGCCAGCAGTGAGTCCGGGACTAGTTTTCGGCAGTACTTC. This codes for CASSESGTSFRQYF.

This rearrangement joins TRBV7-2 to TRBJ2-2; D call uncertain. The CDR3 loop spans 14 amino acids. Trimming removed 1 base at V and 3 bases at J, with 6 bases between. Germline V CDR1 and CDR2: SGHTA, FQGNSA. As DNA, the CDR3 is TGTGCCAGCAGCTTAGTGTCTGACACCGGGGAGCTGTTTTTT. Its translation: CASSLVSDTGELFF.

To note about this clone: The sample contains more than one DNA sequence encoding this CDR3. This chain connects TRBV30 to TRBJ1-5; D gene ambiguous. V was clipped by 0 bases and J by 2 bases, with 5 bases between them. CDR1 and CDR2 (germline): GTSNPN, SVGIG (reference sequence). This CDR3 has 13 residues. The CDR3 protein is CAWSVEGNQPQHF. DNA for the CDR3: TGTGCCTGGAGTGTCGAAGGCAATCAGCCCCAGCATTTT.

The rearrangement joins TRBV19 to TRBJ1-6; D remains ambiguous. Germline-derived CDR1 and CDR2 are LNHDA and SQIVND (reference sequence). V gave up 6 bases and J gave up 13 bases, with 19 bases separating them. CDR3 length equals 14 residues. In DNA, the CDR3 is TGTGCCAGTAGCCCCTCCTGGGCACCTTCGCCCCTCCACTTT. Amino acid sequence: CASSPSWAPSPLHF.

This sequence joins TRBV7-2 and TRBJ2-1, with TRBD1 matching over 8 bases. The CDR3 is 15 residues long. The V segment lost 4 bases and the J segment 1 base; nucleotides outside the gene matches: 3. The germline V gene encodes CDR1 SGHTA and CDR2 FQGNSA. The CDR3: CASSSHRGSYNEQFF. CDR3 sequence (DNA): TGTGCCAGCAGCTCGCACAGGGGGTCCTACAATGAGCAGTTCTTC.

The J gene is TRBJ2-2, the V gene TRBV6-5; D unresolved. This CDR3 region has 13 residues. The V end lost 7 bases, the J end lost 6 bases, and 12 bases lay between the germline ends. The germline CDR1 and CDR2 sequences are MNHEY and SVGAGI. The CDR3 sequence is CASNKYLAGELFF. The CDR3 region has the DNA TGTGCCAGCAATAAGTACCTTGCCGGGGAGCTGTTTTTT.

The gene calls are TRBV5-8 and TRBJ1-2, with D unresolved. Trimming shortened V by 1 base and J by 8 bases, and 6 bases separated the two germline ends. Germline V gene data show CDR1 as SGHTS and CDR2 as YDEGEE. The CDR3 loop spans 11 amino acids. The CDR3 region has the DNA TGTGCCAGCAGCTTGCTAGGGGGCTACACCTTC. Protein: CASSLLGGYTF.